Following are 22 T cell receptor beta chains from one sample sequenced in a study of CD8 T cells in ankylosing spondylitis. Findings and caveats of the study: Characteristic, it appeared, of ankylosing spondylitis blood was a TCR beta motif of about eight highly homologous variants.

These receptors have no known antigen. TCRdb re-analysed the 5' RACE reads in MiXCR, keeping a single row per CDR3 protein. There are fewer than 400,000 distinct CDR3 sequences in the sample; 6.5% to 10% occur only once, and just over 14% lies in the top ten. Sequenced input: blood, either unsorted or a sorted T cell fraction (not recorded which). Source of these receptors: a male donor with ankylosing spondylitis.

This clonotype occurred a few times. The V and J genes are TRBV20-1 and TRBJ2-5; 9 bases are a match to TRBD2. Per the germline V gene, CDR1 is DFQATT and CDR2 is SNEGSKA (reference sequence). The V and J ends lost 3 bases and 0 bases, in that order; junction bases with no gene match: 17. The CDR3 is 19 residues long. The CDR3 loop reads CSASPEFTSGFPYQETQYF. CDR3 sequence (DNA): TGCAGTGCTAGCCCGGAGTTTACTAGCGGGTTCCCGTACCAAGAGACCCAGTACTTC.

The chain is built from TRBV6-2 or TRBV6-3 and TRBJ2-7, with a weak D call TRBD2 (6 bases). The CDR3 is made up of 16 amino acids. Germline CDR1 reads MNHEY; CDR2 reads SVGEGT. The germline V and J ends were trimmed by 5 bases and 0 bases, with 17 bases remaining between them. The CDR3 protein is CASSPPGVGGSYEQYF. The CDR3 coding sequence is TGTGCCAGCAGTCCACCTGGCGTGGGAGGCTCCTACGAGCAGTACTTC.

Ten or more counts support this clonotype. The J gene is TRBJ2-2, the V gene TRBV28; 8 positions agree with TRBD1. The CDR3 loop spans 15 amino acids. The germline V gene encodes CDR1 MDHEN and CDR2 SYDVKM. The V gene end was trimmed by 5 bases and the J gene end by 4 bases; junction bases not matched to a gene: 6. The CDR3 DNA reads as TGTGCCAGCAGTCCGGGGACAGGAGGCACCGGGGAGCTGTTTTTT. Amino acid sequence: CASSPGTGGTGELFF.

In this sample, this clonotype turned up many times. This rearrangement joins TRBV29-1 to TRBJ2-7; D call uncertain. The CDR3 extends over 12 amino acids. Trimming took 4 bases from V and 2 from J, leaving 9 bases between them. Germline V gives CDR1 SQVTM, CDR2 ANQGSEA. In DNA form, the CDR3 reads TGCAGCGTTGGGCGGCAGACCTACGAGCAGTACTTC. This translates into CSVGRQTYEQYF.

The chain joins TRBV7-6 to TRBJ2-7; TRBD1 matches at 10 bases. Germline-derived CDR1 and CDR2 are SGHVS and FNYEAQ. Trimming removed 7 bases from V and 6 bases from J; junction bases left unmatched: 9. The CDR3 spans 14 residues. The CDR3 spells CASNFGQGDGEQYF. The DNA of the CDR3 is TGTGCCAGCAACTTCGGACAGGGGGACGGCGAGCAGTACTTC. Complete variable domain (other parts from reference TRBV7-6 and TRBJ2-7): GAGVSQSPRYKVTKRGQDVALRCDPISGHVSLYWYRQALGQGPEFLTYFNYEAQQDKSGLPNDRFSAERPEGSISTLTIQRTEQRDSAMYRCASNFGQGDGEQYFGPGTRLTVT.

This clonotype was seen many times. DNA for the CDR3: TGTGCCAGCAGTTTGTCGGTCAATCAGCCCCAGCATTTT. Translating gives CASSLSVNQPQHF. J is TRBJ1-5 and V is TRBV12-3 or TRBV12-4; D is uncertain. Trimming left V 3 bases short and J 3 bases short, with 6 bases between. The CDR3 covers 13 residues.

Only a few counts were recorded for this clonotype. The V and J genes are TRBV28 and TRBJ2-1; D assignment may be TRBD1 or TRBD2 (5 bases each). Trimming removed 1 base at V and 12 bases at J, with 16 bases between. Germline CDR1 is MDHEN and CDR2 is SYDVKM. The CDR3 covers 14 residues. The CDR3 coding sequence is TGTGCCAGCAGTTTATTGCAAGGGACGATAGGGCAGTTCTTC. Its translation: CASSLLQGTIGQFF.

V and J are TRBV3-1 and TRBJ2-1; D is undetermined. V dropped 4 bases and J dropped 5 bases, with 6 bases sitting between them. Germline CDR1 and CDR2: LGHDT and YNNKEL (reference sequence). The CDR3 runs 12 residues. The CDR3 sequence: CASSRAHNEQFF. In DNA form, the CDR3 reads TGTGCCAGCAGCCGCGCCCACAATGAGCAGTTCTTC.

This chain uses TRBV28 with TRBJ1-2; 9 bases match TRBD1. The CDR3 extends over 14 amino acids. Germline CDR1 is MDHEN and CDR2 is SYDVKM. V gave up 2 bases and J gave up 7 bases; unmatched junction bases: 5. CDR3 loop: CASSLQQGAVGYTF. CDR3 in DNA: TGTGCCAGCAGTTTACAACAGGGGGCAGTTGGCTACACCTTC.

There are a few counts of this clonotype. The chain links TRBV2 to TRBJ2-3; D call uncertain. The V and J ends lost 1 base and 4 bases respectively, with 12 bases between them. The CDR3 sequence is 15 residues long. Per the germline V gene, CDR1 is SNHLY and CDR2 is FYNNEI. CDR3 loop: CASSEGAPRPDTQYF. As DNA, the CDR3 is TGTGCCAGCAGTGAAGGGGCCCCCCGACCAGATACGCAGTATTTT.

The chain has TRBV28 and TRBJ1-1; the D is unclear. The germline V and J ends were trimmed by 2 bases and 4 bases, with 17 bases remaining between them. The CDR3 sequence is 16 residues long. Germline loops: CDR1 MDHEN, CDR2 SYDVKM. The DNA of the CDR3 is TGTGCCAGCAGTTTAGGGATATCCGAGGAGAGCACTGAAGCTTTCTTT. This codes for CASSLGISEESTEAFF.

The genes are TRBV28 and TRBJ2-3; D not resolved. The germline V gene has CDR1 MDHEN and CDR2 SYDVKM. Trimming stripped 0 bases from V and 4 bases from J, with 5 bases between. The CDR3 length is 13 residues. The CDR3 reads CASSLWRADTQYF. CDR3 coding DNA: TGTGCCAGCAGTTTATGGCGCGCAGATACGCAGTATTTT.

This clonotype was observed at least ten times. This rearrangement joins TRBV5-1 to TRBJ1-5; D remains unclear. Germline values: CDR1 SGHRS, CDR2 YFSETQ. Trimming left V 5 bases short and J 7 bases short, with 13 bases between. The CDR3 loop spans 13 amino acids. The CDR3 sequence: CASRADNGQPQHF. The CDR3 DNA sequence: TGCGCCAGCAGGGCAGATAATGGCCAGCCCCAGCATTTT.

The chain is built from TRBV27 and TRBJ2-7; D is perhaps TRBD2 (5 bases). Germline lookup yields CDR1 MNHEY and CDR2 SMNVEV (reference sequence). The CDR3 spans 16 residues. V was trimmed by 5 bases and J by 4 bases, leaving 21 bases between them. The CDR3 sequence: CASSPTPRGVPYEQYF. CDR3 nucleotide sequence: TGTGCCAGCAGTCCCACCCCTCGGGGTGTTCCATACGAGCAGTACTTC.

This clonotype was picked up many times. This chain links TRBV9 with TRBJ2-1; tentatively, D is TRBD2 (5 bases). The germline CDR1 and CDR2 sequences are SGDLS and YYNGEE. CDR3 length: 12 amino acids. V was cut by 0 bases and J by 8 bases, with 6 bases left in between. The CDR3 is CASSVGGYEQFF. CDR3 nucleotide sequence: TGTGCCAGCAGCGTAGGAGGGTATGAGCAGTTCTTC.

V gene TRBV5-5 combines with J gene TRBJ2-7, with D tentatively TRBD1 (6 bases). This CDR3 region has 15 residues. Trimming cost V 1 base and J 3 bases, with 14 bases left between them. Germline V gene data show CDR1 as SGHKS and CDR2 as YYEKEE (reference sequence). DNA of the CDR3: TGTGCCAGCAGCTTGTTTCACAGGGATGTCTACGAGCAGTACTTC. Its translation: CASSLFHRDVYEQYF.

This clonotype was counted a few times. This chain links TRBV20-1 with TRBJ2-1; TRBD1 is a possible D gene (5 bases). V lost 3 bases and J lost 9, with 15 bases in between. The CDR3 runs to 13 residues. Germline V lookup: CDR1 DFQATT, CDR2 SNEGSKA (reference sequence). CDR3 residues: CSASKGRVFEQFF. In DNA, the CDR3 is TGCAGTGCTAGTAAGGGCAGGGTCTTTGAGCAGTTCTTC.

The CDR3 spells CASRLGHHTNYGYTF. Here the CDR3 DNA reads TGTGCCAGCAGACTAGGACACCACACTAACTATGGCTACACCTTC. The chain uses TRBV7-2 and TRBJ1-2, with D tentatively TRBD1 (5 bases). V lost 6 bases and J 0 bases, leaving 14 bases between the germline ends. Per the germline V gene, CDR1 is SGHTA and CDR2 is FQGNSA. This CDR3 has 15 residues.

For this clonotype: At one of its ends the junction is not consistent with the germline gene, which may arise from a read error. V gene TRBV29-1 combines with J gene TRBJ2-3, with D unclear. The CDR3 covers 11 residues. Germline assignment: CDR1 SQVTM and CDR2 ANQGSEA. The CDR3, as DNA: TGCAGCGTGACGTCCGGACCTTCCTCCCGTTTT. Amino acids: CSVTSGPSSRF.

This clonotype was picked up a small number of times. CDR3 sequence reads: CASNLGQGASGANVLTF. The CDR3 coding sequence is TGTGCCAGCAACCTCGGACAGGGAGCTTCTGGGGCCAACGTCCTGACTTTC. The rearrangement uses TRBV6-2 or TRBV6-3 and TRBJ2-6, with 8 bases aligning to TRBD1. The germline V gene encodes CDR1 MNHEY and CDR2 SVGEGT. V lost 7 bases to trimming and J lost 1 base; unmatched junction nucleotides: 9. This CDR3 has 17 amino acids.

This clonotype showed up many times. The chain combines TRBV18 with TRBJ2-4; 9 bases fit TRBD1. Looked up from germline, CDR1 is KGHSH and CDR2 is LQKENI. This CDR3 is built from 15 residues. The V gene end was trimmed by 4 bases and the J gene end by 1 base; junction bases not matched to a gene: 2. CDR3 amino acids: CASSRDRAAKNIQYF. The CDR3 bases are TGTGCCAGCTCACGGGACAGGGCTGCCAAAAACATTCAGTACTTC.

The chain links TRBV27 to TRBJ2-1; 7 bases fit TRBD2. CDR3 length: 18 residues. The V gene end was trimmed by 2 bases and the J gene end by 8 bases; junction bases not matched to a gene: 18. Germline V gives CDR1 MNHEY, CDR2 SMNVEV (reference sequence). The CDR3 coding sequence is TGTGCCAGCAGTTTAACCGCTAGCGGAGTAAACCTCAGGGATGAGCAGTTCTTC. This translates into CASSLTASGVNLRDEQFF.